These T cell receptor beta chains were read from a single sample in a study of blood T cell repertoires in COVID-19. This table comes from immunoSEQ multiplex PCR, and its TCRdb copy is limited to in-frame clones, with some not included. The table shows approximately 300,000 clones, with about 84% occurring only once. Sequenced sample: peripheral blood. These receptor sequences come from a woman aged 45-65 years with acute or convalescent COVID-19. Both conserved end residues are part of each CDR3. The D gene is left open where the match is weak. Clone size is shown for a subset of rows, as once, few, many or a class of expanded clone.

j_gene,abundance,d_gene,v_gene,CDR3aa,CDR3nt
TRBJ2-1,NA,NA,TRBV18,CASSPPQYNEQFF,TGTGCCAGCTCACCTCCACAGTACAATGAGCAGTTCTTC
TRBJ2-6,NA,NA,TRBV7-8,CASSVQITGANVLTF,TGTGCCAGCAGCGTACAGATAACTGGGGCCAACGTCCTGACTTTC
TRBJ2-7,few,NA,TRBV9,CASSAGVGEQYF,TGTGCCAGCAGCGCCGGGGTGGGTGAGCAGTACTTC
TRBJ1-1,NA,NA,TRBV5-1,CASSLWGRNTEAFF,TGCGCCAGCAGCTTGTGGGGCCGGAACACTGAAGCTTTCTTT
TRBJ2-3,NA,TRBD2,TRBV7-9,CASSRTSGSTDTQYF,TGTGCCAGCAGCCGGACTAGCGGGAGCACAGATACGCAGTATTTT
TRBJ2-3,NA,TRBD1,TRBV9,CASTTGQGTDTQYF,TGTGCCAGCACCACGGGACAGGGTACAGATACGCAGTATTTT
TRBJ1-4,NA,NA,TRBV6-2/TRBV6-3,CASSYSTVGESTNEKLFF,TGTGCCAGCAGTTACTCGACTGTCGGGGAGTCAACTAATGAAAAACTGTTTTTT
TRBJ1-2,NA,TRBD1,TRBV29-1,CSAARTGGRGYTF,TGCAGCGCCGCCCGGACAGGGGGACGAGGCTACACCTTC
TRBJ2-7,NA,TRBD2,TRBV29-1,CSVGGGPRRPYEQYF,TGCAGCGTTGGGGGGGGTCCTCGGCGGCCATACGAGCAGTACTTC
TRBJ2-2,NA,TRBD2,TRBV15,CATSRTSGRASGELFF,TGTGCCACCAGCAGAACTAGCGGGAGGGCCTCCGGGGAGCTGTTTTTT
TRBJ1-6,NA,NA,TRBV5-8,CASSSFSGNSPLHF,TGTGCCAGCAGCTCTTTCTCGGGGAATTCACCCCTCCACTTT
TRBJ1-6,few,NA,TRBV27,CASSLSLGLANSPLHF,TGTGCCAGCAGTTTGAGTTTGGGGCTGGCTAATTCACCCCTCCACTTT
TRBJ2-3,once,NA,TRBV4-2,CASSQGRRRRADTQYF,TGTGCCAGCAGCCAAGGTAGGAGACGGAGGGCAGATACGCAGTATTTT
TRBJ2-1,NA,TRBD2,TRBV18,CASSPGTSGYNEQFF,TGTGCCAGCTCACCCGGGACTAGCGGTTACAATGAGCAGTTCTTC
TRBJ1-1,NA,TRBD1,TRBV18,CASSATGADTEAFF,TGTGCCAGCTCAGCGACAGGGGCTGACACTGAAGCTTTCTTT
TRBJ1-6,NA,TRBD1,TRBV5-4,CASSLTGGSNSPLHF,TGTGCCAGCAGCCTGACAGGGGGCTCTAATTCACCCCTCCACTTT
TRBJ2-7,NA,TRBD1,TRBV28,CASTQGGDRGHEQYF,TGTGCCAGCACCCAGGGGGGGGACAGGGGGCACGAGCAGTACTTC
TRBJ2-2,NA,TRBD2,TRBV24-1,CATSDLTSGRATGELFF,TGTGCCACCAGTGACCTGACTAGCGGGAGAGCCACCGGGGAGCTGTTTTTT
TRBJ2-7,NA,NA,TRBV7-8,CASSEEAGYEQYF,TGTGCCAGCAGCGAAGAGGCGGGATACGAGCAGTACTTC
TRBJ1-1,NA,NA,TRBV3-1/TRBV3-2,CASSHPLGGSTEAFF,TGTGCCAGCAGCCACCCCTTGGGGGGAAGTACTGAAGCTTTCTTT
TRBJ2-5,NA,TRBD1,TRBV5-1,CASSFQGTGEETQYF,TGCGCCAGCAGCTTTCAGGGGACAGGGGAAGAGACCCAGTACTTC
TRBJ2-1,NA,NA,TRBV19,CASMTDTPPYNEQFF,TGTGCCAGTATGACGGACACCCCCCCATACAATGAGCAGTTCTTC
TRBJ2-7,NA,NA,TRBV28,CASSFPGGGEQYF,TGTGCCAGCAGTTTCCCAGGGGGAGGCGAGCAGTACTTC
TRBJ1-5,once,NA,TRBV2,CASSKESNQPQHF,TGTGCCAGCTCCAAAGAGAGCAATCAGCCCCAGCATTTT
TRBJ1-1,NA,NA,TRBV10-3,CAISVQGMNTEAFF,TGTGCCATCAGTGTCCAGGGAATGAACACTGAAGCTTTCTTT
TRBJ2-1,NA,NA,TRBV9,CASSAGDFLYNEQFF,TGTGCCAGCAGCGCCGGGGACTTCCTCTACAATGAGCAGTTCTTC
TRBJ2-2,NA,NA,TRBV2,CASSGLTGELFF,TGTGCCAGCAGTGGTCTGACCGGGGAGCTGTTTTTT
TRBJ2-5,NA,TRBD1,TRBV25-1,CASSEYPGQGAEETQYF,TGTGCCAGCAGTGAATACCCGGGACAGGGAGCGGAAGAGACCCAGTACTTC
TRBJ1-6,NA,NA,TRBV7-8,CASSLVTLTDNSPLHF,TGTGCCAGCAGCTTAGTTACCCTGACAGATAATTCACCCCTCCACTTT
TRBJ1-6,few,NA,TRBV7-2,CASSLNLKNSPLHF,TGTGCCAGCAGCTTAAACCTAAAGAATTCACCCCTCCACTTT
TRBJ2-7,NA,NA,TRBV27,CASRELGYEQYF,TGTGCCAGCCGGGAACTAGGCTACGAGCAGTACTTC
TRBJ1-1,NA,NA,TRBV18,CASSPWTENTEAFF,TGTGCCAGCTCACCCTGGACAGAGAACACTGAAGCTTTCTTT
TRBJ1-6,NA,NA,TRBV27,CASSYGNSPLHF,TGTGCCAGCAGTTACGGGAATTCACCCCTCCACTTT
TRBJ2-3,NA,TRBD2,TRBV28,CASSVTGGEDTQYF,TGTGCCAGCAGTGTAACGGGAGGTGAAGATACGCAGTATTTT
TRBJ2-2,NA,TRBD1,TRBV5-1,CASSQRQGPGELFF,TGCGCCAGCAGCCAACGACAGGGTCCCGGGGAGCTGTTTTTT
TRBJ2-1,NA,TRBD1,TRBV11-2,CASSSYTGGAFLEQFF,TGTGCCAGCAGCTCATATACAGGGGGCGCCTTCCTTGAGCAGTTCTTC
TRBJ2-7,NA,TRBD2,TRBV19,CASSPAGGLAGGPSYEQYF,TGTGCCAGTAGTCCGGCGGGAGGACTAGCGGGAGGGCCGTCCTACGAGCAGTACTTC
TRBJ1-5,NA,TRBD1,TRBV9,CASSATGGPRQPQHF,TGTGCCAGCAGCGCGACAGGGGGTCCACGGCAGCCCCAGCATTTT
TRBJ1-2,NA,NA,TRBV6-5,CASSYPPPESYGYTF,TGTGCCAGCAGTTATCCGCCCCCGGAGAGTTACGGCTACACCTTC
TRBJ1-6,NA,TRBD1,TRBV5-6,CASRYQGAPSPLHF,TGTGCCAGCAGATATCAGGGGGCCCCTTCACCCCTCCACTTT
TRBJ2-7,NA,TRBD1,TRBV4-2,CASSQDGPGQGNEQYF,TGTGCCAGCAGCCAAGATGGGCCGGGACAGGGAAACGAGCAGTACTTC
TRBJ2-3,NA,NA,TRBV7-6,CASSLGWGGNTDTQYF,TGTGCCAGCAGCTTAGGGTGGGGCGGGAACACAGATACGCAGTATTTT
TRBJ1-2,NA,TRBD1,TRBV30,CAWSRDRPYGYTF,TGTGCCTGGAGTAGGGACAGACCCTATGGCTACACCTTC
TRBJ1-5,NA,NA,TRBV12-3/TRBV12-4,CATSGQTNQPQHF,TGTGCCACCTCAGGACAGACAAATCAGCCCCAGCATTTT
TRBJ1-3,NA,NA,TRBV19,CASTIADTIYF,TGTGCCAGTACTATTGCGGACACCATATATTTT
TRBJ2-1,few,TRBD2,TRBV4-3,CASSQELERGSNANEQFF,TGCGCCAGCAGCCAAGAGTTGGAGCGGGGCTCCAATGCCAATGAGCAGTTCTTC
TRBJ2-2,NA,NA,TRBV7-8,CASSLKNTGELFF,TGTGCCAGCAGCCTCAAAAACACCGGGGAGCTGTTTTTT
TRBJ2-5,NA,TRBD2,TRBV5-6,CASSLTSGGETQYF,TGTGCCAGCAGCTTGACGTCCGGGGGGGAGACCCAGTACTTC
TRBJ1-5,NA,NA,TRBV24-1,CATSDSYRSNQPQHF,TGTGCCACCAGTGATTCATACAGGAGCAATCAGCCCCAGCATTTT
TRBJ2-7,NA,TRBD2,TRBV7-3,CASSPGTSGSHEQYF,TGTGCCAGCAGCCCGGGTACTAGCGGGAGCCACGAGCAGTACTTC